Listed below are T cell receptor beta chains from one sample, sequenced in a study of T cell responses to AZD1222 COVID-19 vaccine. The repertoire was sequenced with immunoSEQ multiplex PCR; TCRdb's copy has only in-frame clones and lacks some. Altogether some 110,000 clones are present, roughly 86% being singletons, with the ten largest covering around 17%. The source material was peripheral blood, sampled 28 days after the second AZD1222 dose. The receptors derive from an adult who received the AZD1222 COVID-19 vaccine. The CDR3 runs from the conserved cysteine through the conserved F or W. The order of the fields is J gene, clone size, D gene, V gene, CDR3 protein, CDR3 DNA. The D gene is left open where the match is weak. Part of the rows lack a size; the others show once, few, many or a class for expanded clones.

>TRBJ2-3|once|-|TRBV19
CATQRGGRSDTDTQYF
TGTGCCACCCAGAGAGGCGGGCGCAGTGACACAGATACGCAGTATTTT
>TRBJ1-2|-|TRBD1|TRBV9
CASSASGQGAAGAGYTF
TGTGCCAGCAGCGCCTCAGGACAGGGGGCGGCAGGAGCTGGCTACACCTTC
>TRBJ1-3|once|-|TRBV7-9
CASIRDTTLGDTIYF
TGTGCCAGCATAAGGGACACCACGTTGGGGGACACCATATATTTT
>TRBJ2-7|-|-|TRBV21-1
CASSKVGERYEQYF
TGTGCCAGCAGCAAAGTCGGGGAACGCTACGAGCAGTACTTC
>TRBJ1-1|-|-|TRBV19
CASSISARMVIFTEAFF
TGTGCCAGTAGTATATCGGCACGCATGGTCATTTTCACTGAAGCTTTCTTT
>TRBJ2-5|-|-|TRBV15
CATSREGPVYVQETQYF
TGTGCCACCAGCAGAGAGGGGCCGGTCTATGTCCAAGAGACCCAGTACTTC
>TRBJ2-2|-|TRBD2|TRBV5-5
CASSQTSAANTGELFF
TGTGCCAGCAGCCAGACTAGCGCCGCGAACACCGGGGAGCTGTTTTTT
>TRBJ1-6|-|TRBD1|TRBV18
CASSGQVDSPLHF
TGTGCCAGCTCAGGACAGGTGGATTCACCCCTCCACTTT
>TRBJ2-7|-|-|TRBV27
CASSSPTYEQYF
TGTGCCAGCAGTTCCCCCACCTACGAGCAGTACTTC
>TRBJ2-7|-|-|TRBV7-9
CASSLASGPYEQYF
TGTGCCAGCAGCTTAGCTTCTGGTCCCTACGAGCAGTACTTC
>TRBJ1-3|-|-|TRBV5-1
CASSTDTAGNTIYF
TGCGCCAGCAGCACCGACACCGCTGGAAACACCATATATTTT
>TRBJ2-3|-|-|TRBV24-1
CATSLRRNTDTQYF
TGTGCCACCAGTTTGCGGAGGAACACAGATACGCAGTATTTT
>TRBJ2-7|-|TRBD1|TRBV6-5
CASRTGQGSYEQYF
TGTGCCAGCAGAACGGGACAGGGGTCCTACGAGCAGTACTTC
>TRBJ1-1|-|-|TRBV7-8
CASSLSRDTEAFF
TGTGCCAGCAGCTTGAGCAGGGACACTGAAGCTTTCTTT
>TRBJ2-3|-|-|TRBV7-3
CASSLNSPGAGDTQYF
TGTGCCAGCAGCTTAAACTCTCCGGGGGCCGGGGATACGCAGTATTTT
>TRBJ1-1|few|TRBD1|TRBV5-4
CASSYRQGANTEAFF
TGTGCCAGCAGCTACCGACAGGGGGCGAACACTGAAGCTTTCTTT
>TRBJ1-1|-|-|TRBV4-1
CASSPFGGMNTEAFF
TGCGCCAGCAGCCCTTTCGGGGGGATGAACACTGAAGCTTTCTTT
>TRBJ2-7|-|TRBD2|TRBV28
CASSSGLADSYEQYF
TGTGCCAGCAGTTCGGGACTAGCGGACTCCTACGAGCAGTACTTC
>TRBJ2-2|-|-|TRBV21-1
CASSTQTGRLTGELFF
TGTGCCAGCAGCACCCAGACAGGGCGTTTGACCGGGGAGCTGTTTTTT
>TRBJ1-2|-|-|TRBV7-9
CASSLIANYGYTF
TGTGCCAGCAGCCTCATAGCTAACTATGGCTACACCTTC
>TRBJ2-2|-|-|TRBV7-3
CASSFRNTGELFF
TGTGCCAGCAGCTTTCGGAACACCGGGGAGCTGTTTTTT
>TRBJ1-1|once|-|TRBV4-1
CASSREGTEAFF
TGCGCCAGCAGCCGAGAGGGCACTGAAGCTTTCTTT
>TRBJ2-1|-|-|TRBV18
CASSPSPHNEQFF
TGTGCCAGCTCACCATCCCCCCACAATGAGCAGTTCTTC
>TRBJ2-2|-|-|TRBV7-3
CASRSGATGELFF
TGTGCCAGCAGGTCCGGGGCGACCGGGGAGCTGTTTTTT
>TRBJ1-1|-|-|TRBV21-1
CASSKRGQGVIMNTEAFF
TGTGCCAGCAGCAAAAGGGGACAGGGGGTGATCATGAACACTGAAGCTTTCTTT
>TRBJ1-2|-|-|TRBV6-6
CASSQGFGYTF
TGTGCCAGCAGCCAGGGGTTTGGCTACACCTTC
>TRBJ2-2|-|-|TRBV10-3
CAISGEQGGTGELFF
TGTGCCATCAGTGGAGAGCAGGGCGGAACCGGGGAGCTGTTTTTT
>TRBJ2-7|-|-|TRBV12-3/TRBV12-4
CASSRTGGLEQYF
TGTGCCAGCAGTCGGACAGGAGGGCTCGAGCAGTACTTC
>TRBJ2-3|-|-|TRBV7-3
CASSFREGDTQYF
TGTGCCAGCAGCTTTAGGGAAGGGGATACGCAGTATTTT
>TRBJ2-3|-|-|TRBV5-6
CASSLNTGTGTDTQYF
TGTGCCAGCAGCCTGAATACAGGGACGGGCACAGATACGCAGTATTTT
>TRBJ2-4|once|-|TRBV4-1
CASSQIFSLLAKNIQYF
TGCGCCAGCAGCCAAATTTTCAGCCTGCTAGCCAAAAACATTCAGTACTTC
>TRBJ1-1|-|-|TRBV3-1/TRBV3-2
CASSQDRGGAWTEAFF
TGTGCCAGCAGCCAAGATCGGGGGGGCGCGTGGACTGAAGCTTTCTTT
>TRBJ2-3|few|TRBD2|TRBV7-9
CASSLAGAGGLDTQYF
TGTGCCAGCAGCTTAGCGGGAGCGGGAGGGCTAGATACGCAGTATTTT
>TRBJ1-5|-|-|TRBV7-2
CASSLAGGTQPQHF
TGTGCCAGCAGCTTAGCGGGGGGAACTCAGCCCCAGCATTTT
>TRBJ2-1|-|TRBD2|TRBV27
CASSSPGLAHIEQFF
TGTGCCAGCAGTTCCCCCGGACTAGCCCATATTGAGCAGTTCTTC
>TRBJ1-5|-|-|TRBV5-3
CARSLGGGFSNQPQHF
TGTGCCAGAAGCTTAGGAGGGGGGTTCAGCAATCAGCCCCAGCATTTT
>TRBJ1-2|-|-|TRBV28
CASTLTPAGGYTF
TGTGCCAGCACCCTGACTCCGGCGGGAGGCTACACCTTC
>TRBJ2-1|-|-|TRBV7-3
CASSPVAAISSYNEQFF
TGTGCCAGCAGCCCAGTGGCAGCTATTAGCTCCTACAATGAGCAGTTCTTC
>TRBJ2-1|-|-|TRBV3-1/TRBV3-2
CASSQPKANEQFF
TGTGCCAGCAGCCAACCGAAAGCTAATGAGCAGTTCTTC
>TRBJ1-2|-|TRBD1|TRBV25-1
CASSVQGAPHRDYGYTF
TGTGCCAGCAGTGTCCAGGGGGCGCCCCACCGGGACTATGGCTACACCTTC
>TRBJ2-1|-|TRBD2|TRBV5-4
CASSFGTSGYNEQFF
TGTGCCAGCAGCTTCGGGACTAGCGGGTACAATGAGCAGTTCTTC
>TRBJ2-3|-|TRBD1|TRBV18
CASSRKTGGAGEDTQYF
TGTGCCAGCTCAAGAAAGACAGGGGGCGCGGGTGAAGATACGCAGTATTTT
>TRBJ2-1|-|-|TRBV28
CASSSLGEQFF
TGTGCCAGCAGTTCATTGGGGGAGCAGTTCTTC
>TRBJ2-7|-|-|TRBV29-1
CSVEGGGGEQYF
TGCAGCGTTGAAGGGGGGGGCGGCGAGCAGTACTTC
>TRBJ2-7|once|-|TRBV7-5
CVRSPDIDAGEQYF
TGTGTCAGAAGCCCAGACATAGATGCGGGCGAGCAGTACTTC
>TRBJ2-1|once|TRBD2|TRBV14
CASSQVAGGVNEQFF
TGTGCCAGCAGCCAAGTGGCGGGAGGCGTAAATGAGCAGTTCTTC
>TRBJ2-5|-|-|TRBV4-3
CASSQEDTGTQYF
TGCGCCAGCAGCCAAGAAGATACGGGGACCCAGTACTTC
>TRBJ1-5|-|-|TRBV4-1
CASSQVHSNQPQHF
TGCGCCAGCAGCCAAGTTCATAGCAATCAGCCCCAGCATTTT
>TRBJ1-1|-|TRBD1|TRBV30
CAWTVTGGVRAFF
TGTGCCTGGACCGTCACAGGGGGCGTGAGAGCTTTCTTT
>TRBJ2-2|-|-|TRBV24-1
CATSDPTANTGELFF
TGTGCCACCAGTGACCCAACAGCGAACACCGGGGAGCTGTTTTTT
>TRBJ1-2|-|TRBD1|TRBV12-3/TRBV12-4
CASSDTGGYGYTF
TGTGCCAGCAGTGATACAGGGGGCTATGGCTACACCTTC
>TRBJ1-3|-|-|TRBV7-8
CASSLVAASGNTIYF
TGTGCCAGCAGCTTAGTGGCAGCCTCTGGAAACACCATATATTTT
>TRBJ1-4|-|-|TRBV11-2
CASSLDPGPTNEKLFF
TGTGCCAGCAGCTTAGATCCGGGACCAACTAATGAAAAACTGTTTTTT
>TRBJ2-1|few|-|TRBV9
CASSVDLFGGDEQFF
TGTGCCAGCAGCGTAGACCTCTTCGGGGGCGATGAGCAGTTCTTC
>TRBJ2-6|-|-|TRBV28
CASSTGANVLTF
TGTGCCAGCAGTACTGGGGCCAACGTCCTGACTTTC